The 4 T cell receptor beta chains given below trace back to one sample, sequenced in a study of long-term antiretroviral therapy in people with HIV. Samples were assayed with immunoSEQ v3.0 at survey level. Assay used: immunoSEQ multiplex PCR; TCRdb lists only in-frame clones, some missing. The table lists about 23,000 clones, around four fifths of them singletons. This material consisted of unsorted PBMCs, taken 1.6 years after starting antiretroviral therapy. These receptors were collected from a middle-aged man with HIV.

This clone has a handful of counts. The chain joins TRBV6-5 to TRBJ1-6, with D unclear. The CDR3 totals 15 residues. Germline lookup yields CDR1 MNHEY and CDR2 SVGAGI. The V and J ends lost 6 bases and 9 bases respectively, with 18 bases between them. The CDR3 bases are TGTGCCAGCAGCCTTCAGACCGTACCCCGTTCACCCCTCCACTTT. It encodes CASSLQTVPRSPLHF.

The gene calls are TRBV7-6 and TRBJ1-6; D gene unclear. Trimming cost V 1 base and J 2 bases, with 9 bases left between them. This CDR3 is 16 amino acids long. Germline V gene sequence: CDR1 SGHVS, CDR2 FNYEAQ. The CDR3 sequence is CASSLERAAYNSPLHF. CDR3 nucleotides: TGTGCCAGCAGCTTAGAGAGGGCAGCCTATAATTCACCCCTCCACTTT.

The rearrangement joins TRBV19 to TRBJ1-5; D gene uncertain. V lost 1 base and J lost 0, with 10 bases in between. The CDR3 spans 16 residues. Germline V CDR1 and CDR2: LNHDA, SQIVND (reference sequence). CDR3 sequence: CASSIVSSDSNQPQHF. The CDR3 DNA follows: TGTGCCAGTAGTATAGTGTCATCCGATAGCAATCAGCCCCAGCATTTT.

V usage is TRBV7-9 and J usage is TRBJ1-1, with D perhaps TRBD1 (6 bases). The CDR3 is 16 amino acids. Germline V CDR1 and CDR2: SEHNR, FQNEAQ (reference sequence). Trimming removed 1 base from V and 0 bases from J, with 12 bases in between. The CDR3 sequence: CASSLGGGYLNTEAFF. DNA of the CDR3: TGTGCCAGCAGCTTAGGTGGGGGCTACCTGAACACTGAAGCTTTCTTT.